This TCR beta chain was retrieved from a study of PD-1 blockade in mismatch repair-deficient tumors. Study-level results: Tumor-resident clones, often absent from pretreatment blood, expanded after pembrolizumab and then contracted.

Germline lookup yields CDR1 MDHEN and CDR2 SYDVKM. This CDR3 comprises 15 residues. TCRdb keeps only in-frame clones here, not all; method: immunoSEQ multiplex PCR. The sample carries 95,000 to 150,000 clones, about 88% recorded once. Mismatch repair deficiency was confirmed in all patients, by PCR or immunohistochemistry. TCR sequencing covered a few patients who responded to pembrolizumab. Of note for this clone: Its cognate antigen is unknown. The junction and the germline gene differ at one end; a read error may be behind it.

The sample here was peripheral blood, taken 44 weeks after starting pembrolizumab. This TCR was recovered from an adult with mismatch repair-deficient cancer. V is TRBV28 and J is TRBJ1-1, with 8 bases that match TRBD1. The chain's CDR3 is CASSFTPGQVGHTTF. The DNA for the CDR3 is TGTGCCAGCAGTTTCACTCCGGGACAGGTCGGCCACACGACTTTT.